This TCR beta chain was captured in a study of response to subunit inactivated influenza vaccine. Regarding this clonotype: Its antigen is not known.

Study-level points and caveats: Each seasonal influenza vaccination recruits few new T cells, the authors suggested.

TCRdb reprocessed the RT-PCR reads via MiXCR and lists one record per CDR3 protein. The sample carries 550,000 to 600,000 distinct CDR3 sequences, around 11% recorded once. Germline trimming cut 0 bases from V and 4 bases from J; bases unmatched to any gene: 2. Germline values: CDR1 SGHRS, CDR2 YFSETQ. The CDR3 is 14 amino acids. The source was PBMCs from blood, collected on the day of vaccination. V and J are TRBV5-1 and TRBJ1-2; 8 nucleotides match TRBD1. This receptor was obtained from a man aged 45 to 65 who received an inactivated influenza vaccine. The CDR3: CASSLEQGVYGYTF. DNA for the CDR3: TGCGCCAGCAGCTTGGAACAGGGGGTCTATGGCTACACCTTC.